This entry lists 18 T cell receptor beta chains sequenced from one sample in a study of blood T cell repertoires in COVID-19. Libraries were prepared by immunoSEQ multiplex PCR; TCRdb keeps only in-frame clonotypes and omits some of them. The repertoire holds roughly 120,000 clones, with nearly 90% as singletons. The material sequenced was peripheral blood. The receptors stem from a human donor in a cohort sampled during active COVID-19.

V gene TRBV9 combines with J gene TRBJ1-3; D remains unclear. V lost 3 bases, J lost 0 bases, and 13 bases lay in between. This CDR3 comprises 16 residues. Germline V gene data show CDR1 as SGDLS and CDR2 as YYNGEE. CDR3 bases: TGTGCCAGCAGCGCCCGCTGGGCAAGCTCTGGAAACACCATATATTTT. Residues: CASSARWASSGNTIYF.

V gene TRBV4-2 combines with J gene TRBJ2-6, with 9 bases aligning to TRBD1. Germline V gene lookup returns CDR1 LGHNA and CDR2 YNFKEQ. This CDR3 contains 18 residues. The junction had 3 bases not matched to a gene; V was cut back by 0 bases and J by 0 bases. The CDR3 here is CASSQETGGNSGANVLTF. The CDR3 coding sequence is TGTGCCAGCAGCCAAGAGACAGGGGGGAACTCTGGGGCCAACGTCCTGACTTTC.

The count of this clone is one. This chain connects TRBV28 to TRBJ2-1, with 9 bases fitting TRBD1. Germline assignment: CDR1 MDHEN and CDR2 SYDVKM. J lost 9 bases, V lost 1 base, and 4 bases had no gene match. The CDR3 has 14 amino acids. This CDR3 is CASSLYRGRGEQFF. The DNA for the CDR3 is TGTGCCAGCAGTTTATACAGGGGGCGGGGTGAGCAGTTCTTC.

This rearrangement joins TRBV11-2 to TRBJ2-1; D unclear. Trimming cost V 2 bases and J 7 bases, with 9 bases left between them. The germline gives CDR1 SGHAT, CDR2 FQNNGV. The CDR3 consists of 13 residues. The CDR3 region has the DNA TGTGCCAGCAGCTTACCCCCAGTTAATGAGCAGTTCTTC. Translated: CASSLPPVNEQFF.

This clone is medium-sized by share. The CDR3 loop reads CAWKAGGNSPLHF. CDR3 in DNA: TGTGCCTGGAAGGCAGGGGGTAATTCACCCCTCCACTTT. This chain connects TRBV30 to TRBJ1-6; 7 nucleotides agree with TRBD1. The germline CDR1 and CDR2 sequences are GTSNPN and SVGIG (reference sequence). V lost 4 bases to trimming and J lost 6 bases; unmatched junction nucleotides: 3. This CDR3 comprises 13 residues.

The rearrangement links TRBV7-2 to TRBJ1-2, with D perhaps matching TRBD1 (5 bases). V lost 0 bases to trimming and J lost 0 bases, with 8 bases between them. The CDR3 is 15 residues long. The germline gives CDR1 SGHTA, CDR2 FQGNSA. CDR3 protein: CASSLAAGSNYGYTF. The CDR3 DNA reads as TGTGCCAGCAGCTTAGCTGCAGGGTCTAACTATGGCTACACCTTC.

The gene calls are TRBV6-5 and TRBJ1-5; D unclear. The CDR3 length is 15 residues. Looked up from germline, CDR1 is MNHEY and CDR2 is SVGAGI. Trimming took off 6 bases at V and 0 bases at J, with 12 bases between the two ends. The CDR3 sequence is CASRVDGDSNQPQHF. Written as DNA, the CDR3 is TGTGCCAGCAGAGTAGACGGGGATAGCAATCAGCCCCAGCATTTT.

The chain uses TRBV9 and TRBJ2-2, with 10 nucleotides matching TRBD2. Germline assignment: CDR1 SGDLS and CDR2 YYNGEE. Losses at the gene ends were 0 bases for V and 2 bases for J; bases not matched to a gene: 16. The CDR3 runs to 21 residues. CDR3 protein: CASSVAVASGGLQLNTGELFF. The CDR3 DNA sequence: TGTGCCAGCAGCGTAGCTGTGGCTAGCGGGGGTTTACAGCTTAACACCGGGGAGCTGTTTTTT. Combining the CDR3 with reference TRBV9 and TRBJ2-2 gives the whole variable domain DSGVTQTPKHLITATGQRVTLRCSPRSGDLSVYWYQQSLDQGLQFLIQYYNGEERAKGNILERFSAQQFPDLHSELNLSSLELGDSALYFCASSVAVASGGLQLNTGELFFGEGSRLTVL.

The chain combines TRBV5-1 with TRBJ1-2; 7 bases map to TRBD1. Germline trimming cut 4 bases from V and 8 bases from J; bases unmatched to any gene: 11. The germline CDR1 and CDR2 sequences are SGHRS and YFSETQ. The CDR3 sequence is 14 residues long. CDR3 DNA: TGCGCCAGCAGCCCCACGGGACAGAGGGTCGGCTACACCTTC. Amino acids: CASSPTGQRVGYTF.

This clone was counted a single time. In nucleotides, the CDR3 is TGTGCCATCAGTGAGTCGGCTAGCGGGACCTCCTACAATGAGCAGTTCTTC. Its translation: CAISESASGTSYNEQFF. V gene TRBV10-3 combines with J gene TRBJ2-1; 9 bases are shared with TRBD2. The CDR3 consists of 17 residues. CDR1 ENHRY and CDR2 SYGVKD come from the germline V gene. The ends lost 0 bases at V and 0 bases at J; junction bases unmatched: 3.

This chain joins TRBV7-2 and TRBJ1-5; D not resolved. This CDR3 spans 16 amino acids. Per germline, CDR1 SGHTA and CDR2 FQGNSA. Trimming stripped 0 bases from V and 2 bases from J, with 11 bases between. As DNA, the CDR3 is TGTGCCAGCAGCTTAGCAGACGGCCGGGGCAATCAGCCCCAGCATTTT. It translates to CASSLADGRGNQPQHF.

This chain uses TRBV6-5 with TRBJ1-2, with 7 nucleotides matching TRBD1. The CDR3 totals 13 residues. CDR1 and CDR2 (germline): MNHEY, SVGAGI. J lost 6 bases, V lost 5 bases, and 6 bases had no gene match. CDR3 region: CASSPGQGDGYTF. In DNA, the CDR3 is TGTGCCAGCAGTCCAGGCCAGGGGGATGGCTACACCTTC.

The chain couples TRBV10-3 to TRBJ1-1, with TRBD1 matching 7 bases. The ends lost 9 bases at V and 6 bases at J; junction bases unmatched: 10. The CDR3 loop spans 13 amino acids. The V gene's germline CDR1 is ENHRY and CDR2 SYGVKD. The CDR3 nucleotides are TGTGCCATTCACGACAGGGCCGGGGCTGAAGCTTTCTTT. Translation: CAIHDRAGAEAFF.

This chain joins TRBV10-3 and TRBJ2-7; TRBD1 aligns across 7 bases. The CDR3 spans 16 residues. V shed 4 bases and J 1 base; nucleotides not matched to a gene: 10. Germline CDR1 reads ENHRY; CDR2 reads SYGVKD. Here the CDR3 reads CAISASGTVKSYEQYF. The CDR3 DNA sequence: TGTGCCATCAGTGCCTCCGGGACAGTGAAGTCCTACGAGCAGTACTTC.

The chain has TRBV6-5 and TRBJ1-2; tentative D call: TRBD1 (5 bases). Between the trimmed V and J ends, which lost 8 bases and 12 bases, there was a span of 16 bases. The V gene's germline CDR1 is MNHEY and CDR2 SVGAGI. The CDR3 sequence is 11 residues long. The CDR3 sequence: CASGTQGQHTF. In DNA form, the CDR3 reads TGTGCCAGCGGTACCCAGGGCCAGCACACCTTC.

The chain carries TRBV5-6 and TRBJ1-1, with TRBD1 identical over 8 bases. The germline V gene has CDR1 SGHDT and CDR2 YYEEEE. Germline trimming cut 0 bases from V and 3 bases from J; bases unmatched to any gene: 7. The CDR3 extends over 16 amino acids. The CDR3 region has the DNA TGTGCCAGCAGCTTGGTTGGCCAGGGGGCCGACACTGAAGCTTTCTTT. This gives the protein CASSLVGQGADTEAFF.

The V gene is TRBV4-3, the J gene TRBJ1-2; perhaps TRBD1 as D (5 bases). V lost 1 base and J 2 bases, leaving 11 bases between the germline ends. The germline CDR1 and CDR2 sequences are LGHNA and YSLEER. The CDR3 sequence is 15 residues long. This CDR3 reads CASSQVARANYGYTF. CDR3 coding DNA: TGCGCCAGCAGCCAAGTCGCCAGGGCGAACTATGGCTACACCTTC.

This chain links TRBV18 with TRBJ2-1; TRBD2 matches 12 bases. The junction had 6 bases not matched to a gene; V was cut back by 4 bases and J by 8 bases. The length of the CDR3 is 15 residues. Germline V lookup: CDR1 KGHSH, CDR2 LQKENI. As DNA, the CDR3 is TGTGCCAGCTCACTAGGACTAGCGGGGATGGATGAGCAGTTCTTC. The encoded protein is CASSLGLAGMDEQFF.